In its sample, the clone carrying this T cell receptor beta chain was seen a few times. The CDR3 sequence is 17 residues long. V lost 4 bases to trimming and J lost 0 bases; unmatched junction nucleotides: 6. CDR1 is SGHRS, CDR2 YFSETQ, per germline. This record belongs to a study of control samples from healthy donors and cancer patients. The data were produced by immunoSEQ multiplex PCR, yet TCRdb's version contains in-frame clones alone and is incomplete. The table records about 96,000 clones, just over 90% of them present only once. The sequence came from a man aged 18 to 30 in good health. The chain combines TRBV5-1 with TRBJ2-2, with 10 bases matching TRBD2. The sequenced sample consisted of blood. For the CDR3, the DNA is TGCGCCAGCAGCCCCCTAGCGGGAGACCCGAACACCGGGGAGCTGTTTTTT. The encoded protein is CASSPLAGDPNTGELFF.